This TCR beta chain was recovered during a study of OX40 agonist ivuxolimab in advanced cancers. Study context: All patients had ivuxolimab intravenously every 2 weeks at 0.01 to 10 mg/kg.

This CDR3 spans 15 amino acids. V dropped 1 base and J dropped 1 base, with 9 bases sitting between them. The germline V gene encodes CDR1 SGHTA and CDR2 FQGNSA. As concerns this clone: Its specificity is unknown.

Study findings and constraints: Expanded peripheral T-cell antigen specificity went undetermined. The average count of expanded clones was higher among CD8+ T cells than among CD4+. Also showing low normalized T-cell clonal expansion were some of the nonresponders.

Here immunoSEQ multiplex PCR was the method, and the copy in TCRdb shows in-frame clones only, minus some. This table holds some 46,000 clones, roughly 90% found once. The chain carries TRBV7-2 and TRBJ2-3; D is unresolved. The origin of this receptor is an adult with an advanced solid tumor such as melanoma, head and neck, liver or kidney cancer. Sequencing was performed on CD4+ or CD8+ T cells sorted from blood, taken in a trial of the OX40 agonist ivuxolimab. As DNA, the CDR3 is TGTGCCAGCAGCTTAGTGGCAGCAGGCACAGATACGCAGTATTTT. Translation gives CASSLVAAGTDTQYF.